These T cell receptor beta chains were read from a single sample in a study of T cell responses to AZD1222 COVID-19 vaccine. Here immunoSEQ multiplex PCR was the method, and the copy in TCRdb shows in-frame clones only, minus some. The sample consists of 110,000 to 150,000 clones, 75% to 90% of them appearing once. This specimen was peripheral blood, taken on day 0 of AZD1222 vaccination. The receptors come from an adult in good health. Each CDR3 is given with its conserved first and last residue. The D gene is left open where the match is weak.

cdr3_length j_call v_call d_call cdr3_nt cdr3_aa
15 TRBJ2-7 TRBV27 NA TGTGCCAGCAGTTTAGCCCCACAGGGTACCTACGAGCAGTACTTC CASSLAPQGTYEQYF
13 TRBJ2-1 TRBV27 NA TGTGCCAGCAGTCTACGACTCCCAATTGAGCAGTTCTTC CASSLRLPIEQFF
13 TRBJ2-1 TRBV13 NA TGTGCCAGCAGCTTTACAGGGAGGAATGAGCAGTTCTTC CASSFTGRNEQFF
14 TRBJ1-6 TRBV10-3 TRBD1 TGTGCCATCAGGAGGGACAGGGAGGATTCACCCCTCCACTTT CAIRRDREDSPLHF
18 TRBJ2-3 TRBV4-2 NA TGTGCCAGCAGCCAAGTGTGGACTTTCGGGGGGCGGACAGATACGCAGTATTTT CASSQVWTFGGRTDTQYF
14 TRBJ2-3 TRBV7-2 NA TGTGCCAGCAGCCAGGGGGGGTGGACAGATACGCAGTATTTT CASSQGGWTDTQYF
15 TRBJ1-1 TRBV5-1 NA TGCGCCAGCAGCAACACCGGGACACTGAACACTGAAGCTTTCTTT CASSNTGTLNTEAFF
13 TRBJ1-4 TRBV2 NA TGTGCCAGCAGTGATAATCTCGGTGAAAAACTGTTTTTT CASSDNLGEKLFF
15 TRBJ1-2 TRBV10-3 NA TGTGCCATCAGTGAGTCGTATTCGCAGGGCATCGGCTACACCTTC CAISESYSQGIGYTF
14 TRBJ2-2 TRBV10-1 NA TGCGCCAGCAGTGGGCAGGGGTACACCGGGGAGCTGTTTTTT CASSGQGYTGELFF